This TCR beta chain is drawn from a study of shared clonotypes between healthy human individuals (dated by TCRdb to about 2020). General notes on the study: Three men and a couple of women, aged 18 to 49 years, made up the cohort. The study deeply sequenced blood TCR repertoires of about 5 healthy adults to estimate repertoire size and the extent of clonotype sharing between individuals. Between about 0.85 and 10 billion PBMCs per donor were obtained by leukapheresis. Different laboratories and diverse techniques were used to prepare libraries and sequence TCR repertoires, to increase sequencing depth and limit assay-specific biases.

Donors were healthy HIV-negative adults with no recently reported acute infections or vaccinations. All donors were Caucasian adults living in Nashville, Tennessee, USA. In the unsorted samples, 85 million to 100 million PBMCs were counted, and genomic DNA was extracted using the QIAamp DNA Blood Mini kit. Blood was obtained by leukapheresis, after which PBMCs were separated by Ficoll-Histopaque density gradient centrifugation and cryopreserved in liquid nitrogen vapor phase. Using the deep immunoSEQ assay, multiplex PCR amplified TCR CDR3 regions from genomic DNA. Genomic DNA extracted from each cell subset was distributed evenly over all wells of several immunoSEQ 96-well plates, and each plate served as one replicate. Each replicate PCR for unsorted PBMC received approximately 0.3 ug genomic DNA, equal to 25,000 to 35,000 T cell genomes. Unsorted PBMC genomic DNA was sequenced across ten immunoSEQ deep assay plates. Purified libraries were quantified with a Qubit 3.0 fluorometer, sized on a Bioanalyzer 2100, and re-quantified with the KAPA Library Quantification kit. Every immunoSEQ 96-well plate was sequenced on a dedicated single-read 150-cycle Illumina NextSeq 550 flow cell. The original pipeline was this. Because the immunoSEQ output held only junctional sequences and lacked quality scores, the filtering could not match the filtering applied to full-length reads. Sequences were annotated with PyIR, a Python wrapper for IgBLAST v1.9, using IMGT germline references to assign V/J genes and CDR3. Reads were removed for weak V/J assignments (E-value above 1e-6), missing CDR3, stop codons, out-of-frame junctions, or ambiguous translated residues. A V3J clonotype was defined by an identical inferred V gene, J gene, and CDR3 amino acid sequence. Percentage overlap between repertoires was calculated by dividing the number of shared unique clonotypes by the size of the smaller repertoire. Repertoire richness was assessed with RTK rarefaction, the Chao1 estimator, and Recon v2.1 estimates of unobserved clonotypes. The source is immuneACCESS, and TCRdb retained only in-frame sequences with V and J called. Part of the clones is not carried over; for the studies checked, unresolved V genes explain less than half of this, and the remainder is unexplained. The V and J calls and clone size were taken over from that table, and D and trimming were inferred from the DNA. This sample is represented by 400,000 to 500,000 clones; roughly 85% of them were singletons. Jointly, the top ten make up 9.5% to 15% of the sample.

Relative to germline, V is 5 bases shorter and J is 0 bases shorter, with 11 bases between their ends. Inclusive of the bounding cysteine and phenylalanine, the CDR3 is 15 residues long. Kept here is only the CDR3 DNA, which spans 45 bases and is read in frame from base 1. The germline V gene supplies CDR1 SGHAT and CDR2 FQNNGV. As for this clone: This receptor's antigen is unknown. No base qualities exist here, and no much larger clone lies one base off it.

Findings and caveats that apply to the study as a whole: Pairwise subsampling led to the expectation that sequencing depth would affect the degree of clonotype sharing among donors. Sampling was restricted to blood, and TCR repertoires in tissues likely differ from the TCR repertoires found in blood. The small number of donors limited the genetic and exposure-history diversity represented.

The sequence came from a woman aged 40 to 50 in good health. Some clones in this sample may be carry-over from other donors' samples. Here the chain combines TRBV11-2 and TRBJ2-1; no D gene is confidently identified. The specimen was PBMCs. The CDR3 loop reads CASSTGRSSYNEQFF. The DNA sequence is TGTGCCAGCAGCACCGGACGGAGCTCCTACAATGAGCAGTTCTTC. Reference TRBV11-2 and TRBJ2-1 proteins supply the regions before and after the CDR3; the full variable domain is: EAGVAQSPRYKIIEKRQSVAFWCNPISGHATLYWYQQILGQGPKLLIQFQNNGVVDDSQLPKDRFSAERLKGVDSTLKIQPAKLEDSAVYLCASSTGRSSYNEQFFGPGTRLTVL.